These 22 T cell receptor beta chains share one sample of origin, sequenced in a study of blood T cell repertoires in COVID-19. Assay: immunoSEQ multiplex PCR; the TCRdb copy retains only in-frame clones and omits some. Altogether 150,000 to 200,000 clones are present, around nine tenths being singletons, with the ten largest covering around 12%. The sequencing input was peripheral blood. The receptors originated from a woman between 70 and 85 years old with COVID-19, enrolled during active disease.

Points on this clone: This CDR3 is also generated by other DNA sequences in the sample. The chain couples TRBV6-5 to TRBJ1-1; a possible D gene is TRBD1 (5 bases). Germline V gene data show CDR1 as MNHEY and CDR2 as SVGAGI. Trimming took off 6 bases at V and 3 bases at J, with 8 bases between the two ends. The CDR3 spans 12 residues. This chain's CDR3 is CASRTGDTEAFF. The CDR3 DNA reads TGTGCCAGCAGAACGGGGGACACTGAAGCTTTCTTT.

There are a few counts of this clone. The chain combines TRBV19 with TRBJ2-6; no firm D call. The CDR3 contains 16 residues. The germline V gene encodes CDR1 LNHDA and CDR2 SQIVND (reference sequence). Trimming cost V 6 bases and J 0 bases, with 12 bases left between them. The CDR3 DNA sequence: TGTGCCAGTAGGATGACTTCTTACTCTGGGGCCAACGTCCTGACTTTC. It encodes CASRMTSYSGANVLTF.

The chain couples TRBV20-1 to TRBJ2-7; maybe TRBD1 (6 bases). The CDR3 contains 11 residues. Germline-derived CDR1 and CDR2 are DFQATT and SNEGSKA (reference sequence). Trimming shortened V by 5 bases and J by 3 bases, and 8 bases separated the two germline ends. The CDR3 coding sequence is TGCAGTGCTCAAGGGGGCTACGAGCAGTACTTC. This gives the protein CSAQGGYEQYF.

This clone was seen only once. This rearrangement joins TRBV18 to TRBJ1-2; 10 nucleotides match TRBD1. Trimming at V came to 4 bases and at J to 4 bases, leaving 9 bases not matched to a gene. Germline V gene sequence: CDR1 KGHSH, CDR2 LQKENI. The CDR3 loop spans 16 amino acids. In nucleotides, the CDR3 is TGTGCCAGCTCACAGCAGGTCGGGACAGGGGTCTATGGCTACACCTTC. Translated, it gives CASSQQVGTGVYGYTF.

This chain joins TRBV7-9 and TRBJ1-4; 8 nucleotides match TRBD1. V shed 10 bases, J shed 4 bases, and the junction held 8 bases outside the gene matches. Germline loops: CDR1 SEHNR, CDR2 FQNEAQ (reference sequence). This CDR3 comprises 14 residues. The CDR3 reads CAITPTGVNEKLFF. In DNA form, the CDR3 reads TGTGCCATTACCCCGACAGGGGTTAATGAAAAACTGTTTTTT.

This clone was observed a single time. The CDR3, as DNA: TGCGCCAGCGGCCAGGGCAAGGAGACCCAGTACTTC. Its protein is CASGQGKETQYF. The chain uses TRBV5-1 and TRBJ2-5; possible D gene TRBD1, 5 bases. Trimming pared 7 bases from V and 5 bases from J, leaving 12 bases between. Germline CDR1 and CDR2: SGHRS and YFSETQ. The CDR3 sequence is 12 residues long. Full variable domain (outside the CDR3, taken from reference TRBV5-1 and TRBJ2-5): KAGVTQTPRYLIKTRGQQVTLSCSPISGHRSVSWYQQTPGQGLQFLFEYFSETQRNKGNFPGRFSGRQFSNSRSEMNVSTLELGDSALYLCASGQGKETQYFGPGTRLLVL.

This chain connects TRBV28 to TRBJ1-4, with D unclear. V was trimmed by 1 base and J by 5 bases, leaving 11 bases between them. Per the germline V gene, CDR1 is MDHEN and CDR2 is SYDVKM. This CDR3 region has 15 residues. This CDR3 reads CASSLLTPGNEKLFF. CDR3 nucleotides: TGTGCCAGCAGTTTATTGACCCCCGGGAATGAAAAACTGTTTTTT.

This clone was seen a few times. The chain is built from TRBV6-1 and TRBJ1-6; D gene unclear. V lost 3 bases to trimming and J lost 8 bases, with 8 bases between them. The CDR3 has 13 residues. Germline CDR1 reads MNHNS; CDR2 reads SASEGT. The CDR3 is CASSDPSDSPLHF. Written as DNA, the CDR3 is TGTGCCAGCAGTGACCCGTCGGATTCACCCCTCCACTTT.

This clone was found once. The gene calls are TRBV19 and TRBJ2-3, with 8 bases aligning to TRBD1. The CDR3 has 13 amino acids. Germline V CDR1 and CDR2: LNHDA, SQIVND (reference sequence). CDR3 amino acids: CAAGQGSTDTQYF. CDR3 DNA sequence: TGTGCAGCCGGACAGGGAAGCACAGATACGCAGTATTTT.

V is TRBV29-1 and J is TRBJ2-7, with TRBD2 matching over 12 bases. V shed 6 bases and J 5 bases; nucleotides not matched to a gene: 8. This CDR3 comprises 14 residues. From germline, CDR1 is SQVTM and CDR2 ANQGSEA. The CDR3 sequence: CSVSTSGSTHEQYF. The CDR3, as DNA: TGCAGCGTCTCGACTAGCGGGAGTACCCACGAGCAGTACTTC.

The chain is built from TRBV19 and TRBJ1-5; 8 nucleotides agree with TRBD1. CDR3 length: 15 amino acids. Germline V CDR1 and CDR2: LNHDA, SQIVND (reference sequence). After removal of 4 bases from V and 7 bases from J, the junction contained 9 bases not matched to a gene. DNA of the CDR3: TGTGCCAGTAGTACCAACAGGGGGACGGGACAGCCCCAGCATTTT. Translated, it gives CASSTNRGTGQPQHF.

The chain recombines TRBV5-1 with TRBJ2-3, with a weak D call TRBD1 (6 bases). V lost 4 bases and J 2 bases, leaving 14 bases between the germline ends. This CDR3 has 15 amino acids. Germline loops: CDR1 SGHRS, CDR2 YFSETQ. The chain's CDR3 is CASSTGYLYTDTQYF. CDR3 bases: TGCGCCAGCAGCACAGGGTATCTTTACACAGATACGCAGTATTTT.

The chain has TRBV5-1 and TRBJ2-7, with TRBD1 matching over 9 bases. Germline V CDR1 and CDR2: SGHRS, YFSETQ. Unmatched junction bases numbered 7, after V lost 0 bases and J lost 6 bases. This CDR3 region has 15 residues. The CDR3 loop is CASSLEGRTGVEQYF. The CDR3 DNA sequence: TGCGCCAGCAGCTTGGAAGGGCGGACAGGGGTCGAGCAGTACTTC.

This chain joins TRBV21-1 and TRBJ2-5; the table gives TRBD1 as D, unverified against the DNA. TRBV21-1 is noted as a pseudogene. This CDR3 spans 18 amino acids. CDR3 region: CASSTRQGCSATKETQYF. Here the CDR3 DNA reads TGTGCCAGCAGCACTAGACAGGGTTGTTCGGCGACAAAAGAGACCCAGTACTTC.

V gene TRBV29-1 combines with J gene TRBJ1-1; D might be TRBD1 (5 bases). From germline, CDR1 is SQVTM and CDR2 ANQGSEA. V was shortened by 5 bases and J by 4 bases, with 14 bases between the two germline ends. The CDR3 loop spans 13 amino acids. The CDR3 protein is CSVQTGWGTEAFF. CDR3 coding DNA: TGCAGCGTTCAAACAGGATGGGGCACTGAAGCTTTCTTT.

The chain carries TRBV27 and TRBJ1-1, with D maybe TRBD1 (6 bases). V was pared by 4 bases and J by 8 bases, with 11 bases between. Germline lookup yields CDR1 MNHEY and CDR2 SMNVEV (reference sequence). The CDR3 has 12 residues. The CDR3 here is CASSWGRGEAFF. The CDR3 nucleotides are TGTGCCAGCAGTTGGGGCAGGGGCGAAGCTTTCTTT.

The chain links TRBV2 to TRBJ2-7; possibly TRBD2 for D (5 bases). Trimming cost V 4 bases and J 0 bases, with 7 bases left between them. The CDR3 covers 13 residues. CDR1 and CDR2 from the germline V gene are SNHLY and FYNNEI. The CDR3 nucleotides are TGTGCCAGCAGTGTGGGGAGCTCCTACGAGCAGTACTTC. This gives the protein CASSVGSSYEQYF.

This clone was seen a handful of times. CDR3 sequence reads: CASSLSRTGNYGYTF. The CDR3 DNA follows: TGTGCCAGCAGTTTATCAAGGACAGGGAACTATGGCTACACCTTC. The genes are TRBV27 and TRBJ1-2, with 8 bases identical to TRBD1. With V trimmed by 0 bases and J by 2 bases, 2 bases remained unmatched. The CDR3 runs to 15 residues. Germline-derived CDR1 and CDR2 are MNHEY and SMNVEV (reference sequence).

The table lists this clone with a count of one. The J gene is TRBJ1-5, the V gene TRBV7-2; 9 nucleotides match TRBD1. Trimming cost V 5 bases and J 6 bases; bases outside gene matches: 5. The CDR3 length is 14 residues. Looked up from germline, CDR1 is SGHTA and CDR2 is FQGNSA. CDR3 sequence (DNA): TGTGCCAGCAGCCTACAGGGGGCCCCTCAGCCCCAGCATTTT. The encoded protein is CASSLQGAPQPQHF.

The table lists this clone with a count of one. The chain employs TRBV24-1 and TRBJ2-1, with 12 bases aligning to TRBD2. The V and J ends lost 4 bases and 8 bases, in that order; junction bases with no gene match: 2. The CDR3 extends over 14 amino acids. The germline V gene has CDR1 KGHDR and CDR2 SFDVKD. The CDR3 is CATSETSGSYEQFF. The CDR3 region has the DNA TGTGCCACCAGTGAGACTAGCGGGAGCTATGAGCAGTTCTTC.

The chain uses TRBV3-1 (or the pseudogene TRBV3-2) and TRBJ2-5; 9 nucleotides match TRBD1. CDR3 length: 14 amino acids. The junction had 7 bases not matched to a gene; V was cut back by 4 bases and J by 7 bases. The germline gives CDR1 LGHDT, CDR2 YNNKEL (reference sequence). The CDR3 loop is CASSPGQGVGTQYF. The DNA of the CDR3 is TGTGCCAGCAGCCCGGGACAGGGTGTTGGGACCCAGTACTTC.

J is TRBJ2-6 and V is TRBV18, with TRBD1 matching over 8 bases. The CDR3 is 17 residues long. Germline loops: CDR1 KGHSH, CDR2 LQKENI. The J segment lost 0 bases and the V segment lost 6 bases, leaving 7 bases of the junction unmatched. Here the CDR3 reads CASSPRDRISGANVLTF. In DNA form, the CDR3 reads TGTGCCAGCTCCCCCAGGGACAGGATCTCTGGGGCCAACGTCCTGACTTTC.